Listed below are T cell receptor beta chains from one sample, sequenced in a study of chemoradiotherapy in HPV16-positive cancers. Assay used: immunoSEQ multiplex PCR; TCRdb lists only in-frame clones, some missing. This sample has 900 or so clones, with around 90% found just once. Sequencing was performed on tumor tissue, taken from a patient who underwent chemoradiotherapy. Receptors originate from a human donor with HPV-associated anogenital cancer. CDR3s include the opening cysteine and the closing phenylalanine or tryptophan. The order of the fields is D gene, J gene, V gene, clone size, CDR3 protein, CDR3 DNA. D genes are given only for firm matches. Some rows mark clone size as missing; the rest say once, few, many or name a class of expanded clone.

D: TRBD1
J: TRBJ1-1
V: TRBV28
size: NA
CDR3: CASSPPPQQGAAFF
DNA: TGTGCCAGCAGTCCCCCGCCCCAACAGGGGGCGGCTTTCTTT

D: NA
J: TRBJ1-4
V: TRBV19
size: NA
CDR3: CASSMLNNEKLFF
DNA: TGTGCCAGTAGTATGCTTAATAATGAAAAACTGTTTTTT

D: NA
J: TRBJ2-7
V: TRBV4-2
size: NA
CDR3: CASSQESRPSSYEQYF
DNA: TGTGCCAGCAGCCAAGAATCCAGGCCCAGCTCCTACGAGCAGTACTTC

D: NA
J: TRBJ1-5
V: TRBV7-2
size: NA
CDR3: CASSLRGNQPQHF
DNA: TGTGCCAGCAGCTTAAGGGGCAATCAGCCCCAGCATTTT

D: NA
J: TRBJ1-1
V: TRBV4-3
size: few
CDR3: CASSVQGGTEAFF
DNA: TGCGCCAGCAGCGTACAGGGAGGCACTGAAGCTTTCTTT

D: TRBD1
J: TRBJ1-3
V: TRBV9
size: NA
CDR3: CASSPTDRALSGNTIYF
DNA: TGTGCCAGCAGCCCCACGGACAGGGCACTTTCTGGAAACACCATATATTTT

D: NA
J: TRBJ1-1
V: TRBV10-3
size: NA
CDR3: CAIKDSQSVEAFF
DNA: TGTGCCATCAAAGACAGCCAATCGGTTGAAGCTTTCTTT

D: NA
J: TRBJ1-1
V: TRBV11-2
size: NA
CDR3: CASSFSAGRAMTEAFF
DNA: TGTGCCAGCAGCTTTTCTGCGGGTCGCGCGATGACTGAAGCTTTCTTT

D: NA
J: TRBJ2-1
V: TRBV25-1
size: NA
CDR3: CASSEGPGEHYNEQFF
DNA: TGTGCCAGCAGTGAGGGCCCGGGGGAACACTACAATGAGCAGTTCTTC

D: TRBD1
J: TRBJ2-1
V: TRBV11-2
size: NA
CDR3: CASSLGIAGTGDREQFF
DNA: TGTGCCAGCAGCTTAGGGATCGCCGGGACAGGGGATAGGGAGCAGTTCTTC

D: NA
J: TRBJ1-1
V: TRBV19
size: NA
CDR3: CASSIQNTEAFF
DNA: TGTGCCAGTAGTATACAGAACACTGAAGCTTTCTTT

D: TRBD1
J: TRBJ2-4
V: TRBV2
size: NA
CDR3: CASSGGQGNIQYF
DNA: TGTGCCAGCAGTGGGGGACAGGGGAACATTCAGTACTTC

D: NA
J: TRBJ1-2
V: TRBV29-1
size: few
CDR3: CSVEEGNYGYTF
DNA: TGCAGCGTTGAAGAAGGGAACTATGGCTACACCTTC

D: NA
J: TRBJ1-3
V: TRBV2
size: once
CDR3: CASRGRGEYWAREGNTIYF
DNA: TGTGCCAGCAGGGGCCGCGGGGAGTACTGGGCCAGGGAGGGAAACACCATATATTTT

D: NA
J: TRBJ2-2
V: TRBV9
size: once
CDR3: CASSVGGGANTGELFF
DNA: TGTGCCAGCAGCGTAGGCGGCGGGGCGAACACCGGGGAGCTGTTTTTT

D: NA
J: TRBJ2-7
V: TRBV9
size: NA
CDR3: CASSARGGEQYF
DNA: TGTGCCAGCAGCGCCCGGGGAGGCGAGCAGTACTTC

D: NA
J: TRBJ1-6
V: TRBV6-1
size: NA
CDR3: CASSASREPSPLHF
DNA: TGTGCCAGCAGTGCAAGCAGGGAACCCTCACCCCTCCACTTT

D: NA
J: TRBJ2-5
V: TRBV6-1
size: NA
CDR3: CATGRVRETQYF
DNA: TGTGCCACCGGACGAGTTCGGGAGACCCAGTACTTC

D: TRBD1
J: TRBJ2-1
V: TRBV9
size: NA
CDR3: CASSAPGQGRNNEQFF
DNA: TGTGCCAGCAGCGCGCCCGGACAGGGGAGGAACAATGAGCAGTTCTTC

D: NA
J: TRBJ1-4
V: TRBV19
size: NA
CDR3: CASSKHLLDEKLFF
DNA: TGTGCCAGTAGTAAACACCTCCTGGACGAAAAACTGTTTTTT

D: TRBD1
J: TRBJ1-1
V: TRBV7-9
size: once
CDR3: CASSDRVGAEAFF
DNA: TGTGCCAGCAGCGACAGGGTTGGCGCTGAAGCTTTCTTT

D: NA
J: TRBJ2-2
V: TRBV6-4
size: NA
CDR3: CASRQADGELFF
DNA: TGTGCCAGCAGGCAGGCTGACGGGGAGCTGTTTTTT

D: NA
J: TRBJ1-2
V: TRBV4-2
size: NA
CDR3: CASSQDPSGRDGYTF
DNA: TGTGCCAGCAGCCAAGATCCGTCAGGGAGGGATGGCTACACCTTC

D: NA
J: TRBJ2-3
V: TRBV28
size: NA
CDR3: CASSLRGSTDTQYF
DNA: TGTGCCAGCAGTTTAAGGGGCAGCACAGATACGCAGTATTTT

D: NA
J: TRBJ1-1
V: TRBV6-5
size: NA
CDR3: CASSYSSRPLDTEAFF
DNA: TGTGCCAGCAGTTACTCGAGCCGCCCCCTGGACACTGAAGCTTTCTTT

D: NA
J: TRBJ1-1
V: TRBV2
size: NA
CDR3: CATREGLNTEAFF
DNA: TGTGCCACCCGGGAGGGGCTGAACACTGAAGCTTTCTTT

D: NA
J: TRBJ1-2
V: TRBV7-3
size: NA
CDR3: CASSPTGSFGDGYTF
DNA: TGTGCCAGCAGCCCAACAGGGTCTTTCGGTGATGGCTACACCTTC

D: NA
J: TRBJ1-3
V: TRBV9
size: NA
CDR3: CASSVTGNTIYF
DNA: TGTGCCAGCAGCGTAACCGGCAACACCATATATTTT

D: NA
J: TRBJ1-1
V: TRBV7-2
size: NA
CDR3: CASSVTSNTEAFF
DNA: TGTGCCAGCAGCGTTACTTCGAACACTGAAGCTTTCTTT

D: TRBD2
J: TRBJ2-3
V: TRBV5-4
size: NA
CDR3: CASSFGGGGADTQYF
DNA: TGTGCCAGCAGCTTTGGGGGCGGGGGGGCGGATACGCAGTATTTT

D: NA
J: TRBJ1-3
V: TRBV5-6
size: NA
CDR3: CASSLGRMDSSGNTIYF
DNA: TGTGCCAGCAGCTTGGGGCGGATGGACAGCTCTGGAAACACCATATATTTT